A selection of T cell receptor beta chains follows, all from one sample in a study of T cell repertoires in cytomegalovirus infection. A single record per CDR3 protein comes from TCRdb applying MiXCR to the reads. The sample has about 240,000 distinct CDR3 sequences; about 5.9% are singletons. The sequencing input was PBMCs. The receptors stem from a human donor in good health (CMV status not recorded). Some clones in this sample may be carry-over from other donors' samples. Both conserved end residues are part of each CDR3. Fields, in order: clone size, V gene, J gene, D gene, CDR3 protein, CDR3 DNA. D genes are given only for firm matches. Expanded clones get a size class; other rows say once, few or many, or leave the size out.

many	TRBV4-1	TRBJ2-1	TRBD1	CASSGSNRGQGNEQFF	TGCGCCAGCAGCGGGAGTAACAGGGGGCAGGGCAATGAGCAGTTCTTC
many	TRBV19	TRBJ2-3	TRBD1	CASSLYHEQGYLDTQYF	TGTGCCAGTAGTCTGTACCACGAACAGGGGTATTTGGATACGCAGTATTTT
many	TRBV27	TRBJ1-1	-	CASSSVPNAEAFF	TGTGCCAGCAGTTCGGTCCCGAACGCTGAAGCTTTCTTT
-	TRBV6-5	TRBJ2-1	TRBD1	CASSYSGTGGKNEQFF	TGTGCCAGCAGTTACTCGGGGACAGGGGGCAAAAATGAGCAGTTCTTC
many	TRBV7-2	TRBJ1-4	-	CASSIGGKLFF	TGTGCCAGCAGCATCGGCGGAAAACTGTTTTTT
few	TRBV11-3	TRBJ2-7	-	CASSLGGLPAEQYF	TGTGCCAGCAGCTTAGGGGGACTTCCAGCCGAGCAGTACTTC
many	TRBV20-1	TRBJ1-1	-	CSTRMNTEAFF	TGCAGTACCAGAATGAACACTGAAGCTTTCTTT
many	TRBV2	TRBJ2-1	TRBD2	CAKNNLADSAYNEQFF	TGTGCCAAGAACAACCTAGCGGACTCCGCCTACAATGAGCAGTTCTTC
many	TRBV5-6	TRBJ1-2	-	CASTFTSGHHNYGYTF	TGTGCCAGCACCTTCACGTCGGGACACCATAACTATGGCTACACCTTC
many	TRBV7-2	TRBJ1-5	-	CASSLVLGGNQPQHF	TGTGCCAGCAGCTTAGTACTGGGGGGCAATCAGCCCCAGCATTTT
many	TRBV5-1	TRBJ2-1	TRBD2	CASSLDRGGGAFDEQFF	TGCGCCAGCAGCTTGGATAGGGGCGGGGGGGCTTTCGATGAGCAGTTCTTC
-	TRBV5-1	TRBJ1-6	-	CASSSQGDNSPLHF	TGCGCCAGCAGCAGTCAGGGAGATAATTCACCCCTCCACTTT
many	TRBV20-1	TRBJ1-1	-	CSARKPGVSTEAFF	TGCAGTGCTAGAAAACCAGGGGTGAGCACTGAAGCTTTCTTT
many	TRBV28	TRBJ2-3	-	CASSNQELGTQYF	TGTGCCAGCAGTAACCAGGAGCTAGGGACGCAGTATTTT
many	TRBV6-2/TRBV6-3	TRBJ1-5	-	CASSYSKARPQHF	TGTGCCAGCAGTTACTCTAAAGCTCGGCCCCAGCATTTT
many	TRBV6-2/TRBV6-3	TRBJ2-1	-	CASSLGGGVYNEQFF	TGTGCCAGCAGTTTGGGGGGTGGAGTTTACAATGAGCAGTTCTTC
-	TRBV12-3/TRBV12-4	TRBJ2-7	TRBD1	CASSLTRDRVHEQYF	TGTGCCAGCAGTTTAACCCGGGACAGGGTCCACGAGCAGTACTTC
many	TRBV20-1	TRBJ2-5	TRBD2	CSAREGGVETQYF	TGCAGTGCTAGAGAGGGAGGGGTAGAGACCCAGTACTTC
-	TRBV7-9	TRBJ1-4	TRBD1	CASSSIWDREGTNEKLFF	TGTGCCAGCAGCTCCATCTGGGACAGGGAAGGCACTAATGAAAAACTGTTTTTT
many	TRBV7-2	TRBJ1-2	TRBD1	CASSLTGGNYGYTF	TGTGCCAGCAGTTTGACAGGGGGGAACTATGGCTACACCTTC
many	TRBV7-2	TRBJ2-2	TRBD1	CASSPGQVNTGELFF	TGTGCCAGCAGCCCGGGACAGGTTAACACCGGGGAGCTGTTTTTT
many	TRBV7-2	TRBJ2-4	-	CASSLGVAKNIQYF	TGTGCCAGCAGCTTAGGGGTAGCCAAAAACATTCAGTACTTC
many	TRBV9	TRBJ1-1	-	CASSLGGGGDTEAFF	TGTGCCAGCAGCCTAGGGGGAGGGGGGGACACTGAAGCTTTCTTT
many	TRBV7-2	TRBJ2-7	TRBD1	CASSSPDRGTYEQYF	TGTGCCAGCAGCTCCCCGGACAGGGGGACCTACGAGCAGTACTTC
many	TRBV7-2	TRBJ1-2	-	CASSSPPGVGGYTF	TGTGCCAGCAGCTCCCCCCCAGGGGTGGGGGGCTACACCTTC
many	TRBV5-6	TRBJ2-1	TRBD2	CASSLELGEGYNEQFF	TGTGCCAGCAGCTTGGAGCTGGGGGAGGGCTACAATGAGCAGTTCTTC
many	TRBV12-3/TRBV12-4	TRBJ2-7	-	CASRQQGEREQYF	TGTGCCAGCAGGCAACAGGGTGAGCGCGAGCAGTACTTC
many	TRBV7-2	TRBJ2-3	TRBD1	CASSVQGAADTQYF	TGTGCCAGCAGCGTACAGGGGGCTGCAGATACGCAGTATTTT
many	TRBV20-1	TRBJ1-2	-	CSANFPYGYTF	TGCAGTGCTAATTTCCCCTATGGCTACACCTTC
many	TRBV12-3/TRBV12-4	TRBJ1-1	-	CASSYVPAMNTEAFF	TGTGCCAGCAGTTACGTTCCGGCTATGAACACTGAAGCTTTCTTT
many	TRBV7-2	TRBJ1-1	-	CASSRFGVNTEAFF	TGTGCCAGCAGCCGATTCGGGGTGAACACTGAAGCTTTCTTT
many	TRBV7-9	TRBJ1-1	-	CASSLEGGETEAFF	TGTGCCAGCAGCTTAGAAGGGGGAGAAACTGAAGCTTTCTTT
-	TRBV29-1	TRBJ2-3	-	CSVSAGTDTQYF	TGCAGCGTATCGGCCGGCACAGATACGCAGTATTTT
many	TRBV20-1	TRBJ2-7	TRBD1	CSAREGTGLTYEQYF	TGCAGTGCTAGAGAGGGGACAGGATTAACCTACGAGCAGTACTTC
many	TRBV12-3/TRBV12-4	TRBJ1-5	-	CASSGDRDSNQPQHF	TGTGCCAGCAGTGGCGACCGGGACAGCAATCAGCCCCAGCATTTT
many	TRBV29-1	TRBJ2-5	TRBD1	CSVWGQGALQGTQYF	TGCAGCGTTTGGGGGCAGGGGGCTTTACAGGGGACCCAGTACTTC
many	TRBV7-2	TRBJ2-7	TRBD2	CASSPLGVAGEPYEQYF	TGTGCCAGCAGCCCCTTGGGGGTAGCGGGGGAACCTTACGAGCAGTACTTC
-	TRBV20-1	TRBJ2-5	-	CSCPSSRAETQYF	TGCAGTTGCCCCTCCTCGAGGGCCGAGACCCAGTACTTC
many	TRBV7-9	TRBJ1-5	-	CASSLASRGDSNQPQHF	TGTGCCAGCAGCTTAGCTTCCCGGGGGGACAGCAATCAGCCCCAGCATTTT
many	TRBV7-8	TRBJ2-2	TRBD2	CASSDTSGGVINTGELFF	TGTGCCAGCAGCGACACTAGCGGGGGCGTTATTAACACCGGGGAGCTGTTTTTT
-	TRBV4-2	TRBJ1-6	-	CASSQDRGGNNSPLHF	TGTGCCAGCAGCCAAGATAGGGGGGGGAATAATTCACCCCTCCACTTT
many	TRBV29-1	TRBJ2-5	-	CSVDEGVETQYF	TGCAGCGTTGACGAGGGAGTGGAGACCCAGTACTTC
few	TRBV20-1	TRBJ1-1	-	CSASVPQGGAFF	TGCAGTGCTAGTGTGCCTCAAGGGGGTGCTTTCTTT
many	TRBV20-1	TRBJ1-5	-	CSIGQPNQPQHF	TGCAGCATCGGACAGCCCAATCAGCCCCAGCATTTT
many	TRBV12-3/TRBV12-4	TRBJ2-2	TRBD2	CASSRLRGGNTGELFF	TGTGCCAGCAGCAGATTGCGGGGGGGGAACACCGGGGAGCTGTTTTTT
many	TRBV6-2/TRBV6-3	TRBJ2-1	-	CASSSAGASYNEQFF	TGTGCCAGCAGTAGCGCGGGGGCCTCTTACAATGAGCAGTTCTTC
many	TRBV28	TRBJ2-5	-	CATNPRGTYEETQYF	TGTGCCACCAACCCACGGGGGACCTACGAGGAGACCCAGTACTTC
many	TRBV20-1	TRBJ1-3	-	CSARDGDHGAGNTIYF	TGCAGTGCTAGAGATGGGGACCACGGTGCTGGAAACACCATATATTTT
many	TRBV19	TRBJ2-1	-	CASSMARGDEQFF	TGTGCCAGTAGTATGGCCAGGGGCGATGAGCAGTTCTTC
few	TRBV29-1	TRBJ1-2	-	CSVERGFGYTF	TGCAGCGTGGAAAGGGGATTTGGCTACACCTTC
many	TRBV5-1	TRBJ1-1	-	CASSLEVVVSRTEAFF	TGCGCCAGCAGCTTGGAGGTGGTGGTATCGAGAACTGAAGCTTTCTTT
few	TRBV2	TRBJ2-3	-	CASSEGGRRSTDTQYF	TGTGCCAGCAGTGAGGGGGGTCGGCGAAGCACAGATACGCAGTATTTT
many	TRBV7-2	TRBJ1-3	-	CASSPGPISGNTIYF	TGTGCCAGCAGCCCAGGACCGATCTCTGGAAACACCATATATTTT
many	TRBV7-3	TRBJ2-7	-	CASSLQGSPSYEQYF	TGTGCCAGCAGCTTACAGGGGTCCCCTTCCTACGAGCAGTACTTC
many	TRBV2	TRBJ2-3	-	CASSDRASRGAQYF	TGTGCCAGCAGTGATCGAGCCTCGCGAGGGGCGCAGTATTTT
few	TRBV23-1	TRBJ2-4	-	CASSQLGSIRTRSFNIQYF	TGCGCCAGCAGTCAATTGGGGAGTATAAGGACACGGAGTTTTAACATTCAGTACTTC
-	TRBV18	TRBJ1-5	-	CASSSGQTYQPQHF	TGTGCCAGCTCATCCGGACAAACTTATCAGCCCCAGCATTTT
-	TRBV6-2/TRBV6-3	TRBJ1-1	TRBD1	CVSSFGTGSQGTEAFF	TGTGTCAGCAGTTTTGGGACAGGGAGTCAGGGCACTGAAGCTTTCTTT
many	TRBV28	TRBJ1-5	-	CVTRRGKVHF	TGTGTAACCCGGCGTGGCAAAGTCCATTTT